The source of this TCR beta chain is a study of cytomegalovirus exposure and HLA in healthy donors. Study-wide points: In an earlier analysis, most TCR beta V segments were productive about 87% or about 30% of the time.

A multiplex PCR was run with 60 Vbeta primers and 13 Jbeta primers. Clones were read by immunoSEQ multiplex PCR, and TCRdb kept only the in-frame ones, dropping some. The data show around 100,000 clones, roughly 68% seen once. Points on this clone: The target antigen is unknown.

Sequencing input: PBMCs. The source is a man under 40 in good health and CMV-seropositive.

The CDR3 region is CASSEGSSLHF. The CDR3 nucleotides read TGTGCCAGCAGTGAAGGGAGCTCCCTCCACTTT. This chain joins TRBV2 and TRBJ1-6; no clear D. The V end was cut by 1 base, the J end by 14 bases, with 6 bases between. Germline V lookup: CDR1 SNHLY, CDR2 FYNNEI. The CDR3 has 11 amino acids.